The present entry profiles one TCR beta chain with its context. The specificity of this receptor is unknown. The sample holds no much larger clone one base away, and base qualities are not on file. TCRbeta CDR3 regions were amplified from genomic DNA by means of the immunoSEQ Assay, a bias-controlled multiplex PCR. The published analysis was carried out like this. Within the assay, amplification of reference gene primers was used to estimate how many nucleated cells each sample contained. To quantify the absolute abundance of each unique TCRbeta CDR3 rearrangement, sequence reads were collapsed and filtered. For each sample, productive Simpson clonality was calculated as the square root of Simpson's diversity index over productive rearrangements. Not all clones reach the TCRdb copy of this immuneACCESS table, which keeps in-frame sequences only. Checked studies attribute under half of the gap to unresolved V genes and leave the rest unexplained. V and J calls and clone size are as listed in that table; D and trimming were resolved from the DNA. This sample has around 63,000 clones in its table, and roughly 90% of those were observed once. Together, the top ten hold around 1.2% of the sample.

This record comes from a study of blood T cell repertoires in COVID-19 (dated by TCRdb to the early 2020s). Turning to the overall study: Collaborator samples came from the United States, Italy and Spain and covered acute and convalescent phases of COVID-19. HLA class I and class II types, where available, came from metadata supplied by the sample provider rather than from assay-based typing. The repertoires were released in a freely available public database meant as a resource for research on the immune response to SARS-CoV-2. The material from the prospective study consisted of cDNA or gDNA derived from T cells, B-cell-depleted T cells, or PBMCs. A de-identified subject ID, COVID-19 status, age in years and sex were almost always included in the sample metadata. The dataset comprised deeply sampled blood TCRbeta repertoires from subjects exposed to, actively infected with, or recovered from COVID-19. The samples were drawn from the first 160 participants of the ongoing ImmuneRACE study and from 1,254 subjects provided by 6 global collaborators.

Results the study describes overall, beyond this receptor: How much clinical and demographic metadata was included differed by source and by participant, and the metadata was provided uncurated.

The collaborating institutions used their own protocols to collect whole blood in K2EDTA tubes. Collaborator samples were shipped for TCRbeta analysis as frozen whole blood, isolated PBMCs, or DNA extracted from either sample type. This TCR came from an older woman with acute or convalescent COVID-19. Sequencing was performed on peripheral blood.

The DNA sequence is given as TGTGCCAGCAGTGTAGGACAGGCCATAGGCTACACCTTC. This is translated as CASSVGQAIGYTF. The rearranged chain carries TRBV25-1 and TRBJ1-2; 7 middle bases align to TRBD1. V trim: 4 bases; J trim: 8 bases; unmatched bases: 7. Based on the germline V gene, the CDR1 and CDR2 sequences are MGHDK and SYGVNS. Measured from the cysteine to the phenylalanine, the CDR3 is 13 residues long. Left in the record is the CDR3 DNA by itself, 39 bases read in frame from the first base.